The 15 T cell receptor beta chains reported below all come from one sample, sequenced in a study of shared clonotypes between healthy human individuals. The repertoire was sequenced with immunoSEQ multiplex PCR; TCRdb's copy has only in-frame clones and lacks some. The table records fewer than 1.6 million clones, just under 99% of them present only once. The sample comprised naive CD4+ T cells sorted from blood. The subset: CD45RA+ positively selected. These receptor sequences come from a man aged 30-40 years in good health.

This sequence joins TRBV5-6 and TRBJ1-2, with D possibly TRBD1 on 5 matching bases. The germline V and J ends were trimmed by 1 base and 5 bases, with 12 bases remaining between them. The germline CDR1 and CDR2 sequences are SGHDT and YYEEEE. The CDR3 runs to 14 residues. CDR3 loop: CASSLSAGTYGYTF. The CDR3 nucleotides read TGTGCCAGCAGCTTGAGTGCAGGGACGTATGGCTACACCTTC.

The chain joins TRBV7-8 to TRBJ2-1; D could derive from TRBD1 or TRBD2 (5 bases each). Trimming left V 5 bases short and J 9 bases short, with 11 bases between. This CDR3 comprises 12 residues. Germline V gene data show CDR1 as SGHVS and CDR2 as FQNEAQ. The chain's CDR3 is CASSLRGAEQFF. In DNA, the CDR3 is TGTGCCAGCAGCCTGAGGGGTGCTGAGCAGTTCTTC.

The genes are TRBV10-3 and TRBJ2-7, with 14 bases that match TRBD2. J gave up 0 bases and V 5 bases, and 9 bases lay outside the gene matches. Per the germline V gene, CDR1 is ENHRY and CDR2 is SYGVKD. CDR3 size: 18 residues. The CDR3 region is CAISKGLAGVPNSYEQYF. CDR3 sequence (DNA): TGTGCCATCAGTAAGGGACTAGCGGGAGTCCCCAACTCCTACGAGCAGTACTTC.

This clone was seen just once. The chain has TRBV7-8 and TRBJ2-4; a weak D match, TRBD2 (5 bases). V was pared by 8 bases and J by 6 bases, with 17 bases between. This CDR3 comprises 14 residues. Looked up from germline, CDR1 is SGHVS and CDR2 is FQNEAQ. Written as DNA, the CDR3 is TGTGCCAGCTTCATGGAGCGGCTCGGAAACATTCAGTACTTC. Translated: CASFMERLGNIQYF.

The chain combines TRBV14 with TRBJ1-1, with D unresolved. Trimming shortened V by 2 bases and J by 5 bases, and 3 bases separated the two germline ends. CDR1 is SGHDN and CDR2 is FVKESK in the germline V gene. This CDR3 is built from 11 residues. The CDR3 loop reads CASSQLTEAFF. The CDR3 DNA sequence: TGTGCCAGCAGCCAACTTACTGAAGCTTTCTTT.

The J gene is TRBJ1-1, the V gene TRBV4-2, with D possibly matching TRBD1 (6 bases). The CDR3 has 16 residues. Trimming shortened V by 4 bases and J by 1 base, and 16 bases separated the two germline ends. Germline V gene data show CDR1 as LGHNA and CDR2 as YNFKEQ. CDR3 DNA sequence: TGTGCCAGCAGCCTCCGGGGGGGGCCGGGGAACACTGAAGCTTTCTTT. As protein: CASSLRGGPGNTEAFF.

V and J are TRBV9 and TRBJ2-1; D uncertain. V was clipped by 4 bases and J by 0 bases, with 11 bases between them. Germline CDR1 is SGDLS and CDR2 is YYNGEE. This CDR3 has 15 residues. The CDR3 here is CASSSAPSSYNEQFF. The CDR3 DNA follows: TGTGCCAGCAGCTCGGCGCCGAGCTCCTACAATGAGCAGTTCTTC.

The rearrangement joins TRBV7-2 to TRBJ2-2; 7 bases are shared with TRBD2. The CDR3 spans 12 residues. CDR1 and CDR2 (germline): SGHTA, FQGNSA. V dropped 1 base and J dropped 16; count of bases not matched to a gene: 6. Here the CDR3 reads CASSLGGGSRFF. The CDR3 DNA reads as TGTGCCAGCAGCTTAGGCGGCGGGAGTAGGTTTTTT.

This sequence joins TRBV29-1 and TRBJ2-1, with D possibly being TRBD2 (5 bases). Trimming left V 2 bases short and J 4 bases short, with 12 bases between. Germline V CDR1 and CDR2: SQVTM, ANQGSEA. This CDR3 comprises 14 residues. The CDR3 loop reads CSVEQAELYNEQFF. The CDR3 DNA sequence: TGCAGCGTTGAACAAGCGGAGCTATACAATGAGCAGTTCTTC.

The chain carries TRBV6-5 and TRBJ2-7; unclear D gene. The germline V gene has CDR1 MNHEY and CDR2 SVGAGI. This CDR3 has 13 amino acids. The germline V and J ends were trimmed by 7 bases and 4 bases, with 14 bases remaining between them. The CDR3 region is CASTKAQPYEQYF. DNA for the CDR3: TGTGCCAGCACAAAGGCGCAGCCGTACGAGCAGTACTTC.

V is TRBV5-4 and J is TRBJ2-7; D is unresolved. V lost 3 bases, J lost 3 bases, and 16 bases lay in between. CDR1 and CDR2 from the germline V gene are SGHNT and YYREEE (reference sequence). The CDR3 is 15 amino acids. The CDR3 DNA reads as TGTGCCAGCAGCTCCGGGTCCCCTCAACTCTACGAGCAGTACTTC. Its translation is CASSSGSPQLYEQYF.

The chain is built from TRBV25-1 and TRBJ2-7, with 8 bases fitting TRBD1. V gave up 5 bases and J gave up 6 bases; unmatched junction bases: 12. This CDR3 spans 15 amino acids. Germline V lookup: CDR1 MGHDK, CDR2 SYGVNS. The CDR3 bases are TGTGCCAGCAGTCGGACAGGGTCAATAGTAGTCGAGCAGTACTTC. Translated: CASSRTGSIVVEQYF.

Regarding this clone: This CDR3 is also generated by other DNA sequences in the sample. The V call is TRBV5-1, the J call TRBJ2-3; D remains ambiguous. V was clipped by 1 base and J by 0 bases, with 3 bases between them. Germline lookup yields CDR1 SGHRS and CDR2 YFSETQ. The CDR3 sequence is 13 residues long. The CDR3 sequence: CASSLSSTDTQYF. The CDR3 bases are TGCGCCAGCAGCTTGAGTAGCACAGATACGCAGTATTTT.

The chain employs TRBV19 and TRBJ2-1, with a possible D match to TRBD1 (5 bases). CDR1 and CDR2 from the germline V gene are LNHDA and SQIVND (reference sequence). This CDR3 is 16 amino acids long. V dropped 3 bases and J dropped 3 bases, with 15 bases sitting between them. CDR3: CASSIRQGRGYNEQFF. The CDR3 region has the DNA TGTGCCAGTAGTATCCGGCAGGGAAGGGGCTACAATGAGCAGTTCTTC.

The chain uses TRBV18 and TRBJ2-1, with D unresolved. In germline, CDR1 is KGHSH, CDR2 LQKENI. The CDR3 sequence is 11 residues long. V lost 6 bases and J 6 bases, leaving 6 bases between the germline ends. The CDR3 here is CASSLINEQFF. As DNA, the CDR3 is TGTGCCAGCTCGCTTATCAATGAGCAGTTCTTC.